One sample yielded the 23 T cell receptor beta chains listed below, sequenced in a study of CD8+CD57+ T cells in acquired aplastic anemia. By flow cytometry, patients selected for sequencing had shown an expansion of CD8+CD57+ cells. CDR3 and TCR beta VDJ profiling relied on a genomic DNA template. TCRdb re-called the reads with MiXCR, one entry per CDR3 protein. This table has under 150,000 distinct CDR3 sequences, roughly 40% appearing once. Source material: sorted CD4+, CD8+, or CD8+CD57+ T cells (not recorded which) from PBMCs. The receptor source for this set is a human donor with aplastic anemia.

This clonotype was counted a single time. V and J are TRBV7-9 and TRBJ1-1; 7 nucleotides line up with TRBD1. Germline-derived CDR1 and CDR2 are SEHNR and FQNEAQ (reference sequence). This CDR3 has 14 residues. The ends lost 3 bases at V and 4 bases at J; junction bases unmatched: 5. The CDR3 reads CASSFSSGGTEAFF. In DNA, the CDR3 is TGTGCCAGCAGCTTTTCATCAGGGGGCACTGAAGCTTTCTTT.

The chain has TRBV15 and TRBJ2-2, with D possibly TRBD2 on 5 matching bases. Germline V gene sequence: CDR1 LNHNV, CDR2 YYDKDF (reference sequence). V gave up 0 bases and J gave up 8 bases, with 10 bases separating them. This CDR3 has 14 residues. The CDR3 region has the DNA TGTGCCACCAGCAGAGATCATGAGGGTGGGGAGCTGTTTTTT. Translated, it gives CATSRDHEGGELFF.

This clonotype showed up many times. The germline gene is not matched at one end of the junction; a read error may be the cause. The CDR3 sequence: CASSDGTAQTELWF. CDR3 nucleotides: TGTGCCAGCAGTGACGGGACAGCCCAAACTGAACTTTGGTTT. This chain uses TRBV6-1 with TRBJ1-4, with 7 positions matching TRBD1. This CDR3 is built from 14 residues. CDR1 MNHNS and CDR2 SASEGT come from the germline V gene.

As DNA, the CDR3 is TGTGCCACAGCGGGCCGGGACAGGAAAAACGAGCAGTACTTC. It encodes CATAGRDRKNEQYF. The genes are TRBV10-3 and TRBJ2-7, with 8 bases lining up with TRBD1. V shed 10 bases, J shed 5 bases, and the junction held 13 bases outside the gene matches. Germline CDR1 and CDR2: ENHRY and SYGVKD. This CDR3 comprises 14 residues.

The CDR3 sequence is CASSLNDGAQYF. The CDR3 bases are TGTGCCAGCAGCTTAAACGACGGGGCGCAGTACTTC. The chain links TRBV7-3 to TRBJ2-7; D tentatively fits TRBD1 or TRBD2 (5 bases each). From germline, CDR1 is SGHTA and CDR2 FQGTGA. CDR3 length equals 12 residues. Trimming shortened V by 1 base and J by 9 bases, and 10 bases separated the two germline ends.

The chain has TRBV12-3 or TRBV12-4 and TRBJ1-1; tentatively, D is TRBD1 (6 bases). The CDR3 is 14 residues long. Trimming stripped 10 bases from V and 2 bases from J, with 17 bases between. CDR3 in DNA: TGTGCCACACTAGCGGGGGGCCTAAACACTGAAGCTTTCTTT. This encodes CATLAGGLNTEAFF.

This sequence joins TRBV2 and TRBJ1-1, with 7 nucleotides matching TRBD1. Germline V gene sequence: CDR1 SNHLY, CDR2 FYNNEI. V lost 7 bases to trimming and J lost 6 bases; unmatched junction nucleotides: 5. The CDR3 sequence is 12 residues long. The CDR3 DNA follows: TGTGCCAGCATACAGGGGATCCCTGAAGCTTTCTTT. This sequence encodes CASIQGIPEAFF.

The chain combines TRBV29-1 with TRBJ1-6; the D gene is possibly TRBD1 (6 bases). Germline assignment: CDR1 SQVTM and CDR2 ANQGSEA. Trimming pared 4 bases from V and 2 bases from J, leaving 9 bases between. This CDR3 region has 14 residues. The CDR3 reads CSVGEGAYNSPLHF. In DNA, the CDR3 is TGCAGCGTTGGAGAGGGGGCCTATAATTCACCCCTCCACTTT.

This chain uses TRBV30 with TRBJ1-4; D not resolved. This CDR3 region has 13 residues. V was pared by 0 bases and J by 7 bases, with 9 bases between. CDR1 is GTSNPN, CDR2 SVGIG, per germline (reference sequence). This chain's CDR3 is CAWSVVLLEKLFF. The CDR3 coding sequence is TGTGCCTGGAGTGTGGTGCTTCTTGAAAAACTGTTTTTT.

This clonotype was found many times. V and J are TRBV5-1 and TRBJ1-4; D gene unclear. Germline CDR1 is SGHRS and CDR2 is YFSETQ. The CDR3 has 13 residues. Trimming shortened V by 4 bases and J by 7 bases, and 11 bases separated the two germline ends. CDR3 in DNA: TGCGCCAGCAGCCTATTACAAGGTGAAAAACTGTTTTTT. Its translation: CASSLLQGEKLFF.

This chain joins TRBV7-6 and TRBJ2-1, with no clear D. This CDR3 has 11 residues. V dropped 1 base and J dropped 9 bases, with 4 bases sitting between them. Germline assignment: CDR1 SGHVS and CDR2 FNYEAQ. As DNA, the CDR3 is TGTGCCAGCAGCTTAGGAGCTGAGCAGTTCTTC. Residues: CASSLGAEQFF.

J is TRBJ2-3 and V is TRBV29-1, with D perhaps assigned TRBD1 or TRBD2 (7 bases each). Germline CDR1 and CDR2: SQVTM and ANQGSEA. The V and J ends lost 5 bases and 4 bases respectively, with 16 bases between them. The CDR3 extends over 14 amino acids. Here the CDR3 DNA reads TGCAGCGTTATGACTAGCAGGGGGGCAGATACGCAGTATTTT. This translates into CSVMTSRGADTQYF.

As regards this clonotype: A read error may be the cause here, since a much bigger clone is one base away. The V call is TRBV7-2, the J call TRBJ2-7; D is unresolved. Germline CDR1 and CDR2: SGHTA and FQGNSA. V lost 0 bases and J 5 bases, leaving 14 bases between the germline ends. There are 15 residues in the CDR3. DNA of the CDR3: TGTGCCAGCAGCTTAGCTGGGCTAGGCTGGGACGAGCAGTACTTC. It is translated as CASSLAGLGWDEQYF.

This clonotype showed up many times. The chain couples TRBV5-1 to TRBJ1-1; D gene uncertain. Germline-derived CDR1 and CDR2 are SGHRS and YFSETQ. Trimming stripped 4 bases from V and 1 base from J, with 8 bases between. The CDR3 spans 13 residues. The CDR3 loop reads CASSNRPNTEAFF. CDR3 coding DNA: TGCGCCAGCAGCAACAGACCGAACACTGAAGCTTTCTTT. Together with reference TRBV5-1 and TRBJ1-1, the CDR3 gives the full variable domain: KAGVTQTPRYLIKTRGQQVTLSCSPISGHRSVSWYQQTPGQGLQFLFEYFSETQRNKGNFPGRFSGRQFSNSRSEMNVSTLELGDSALYLCASSNRPNTEAFFGQGTRLTVV.

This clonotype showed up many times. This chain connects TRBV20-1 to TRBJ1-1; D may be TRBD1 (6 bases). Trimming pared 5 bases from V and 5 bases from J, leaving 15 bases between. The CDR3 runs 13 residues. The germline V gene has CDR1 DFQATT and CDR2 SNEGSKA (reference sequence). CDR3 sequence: CSAGGLTGTEAFF. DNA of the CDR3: TGCAGTGCTGGGGGGCTCACGGGGACTGAAGCTTTCTTT.

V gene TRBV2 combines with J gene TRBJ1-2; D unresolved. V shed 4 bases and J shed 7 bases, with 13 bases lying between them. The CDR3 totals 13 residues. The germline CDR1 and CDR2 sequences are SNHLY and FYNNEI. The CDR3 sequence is CASSAESDSGYTF. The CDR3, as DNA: TGTGCCAGCAGTGCCGAGAGCGATAGTGGCTACACCTTC.

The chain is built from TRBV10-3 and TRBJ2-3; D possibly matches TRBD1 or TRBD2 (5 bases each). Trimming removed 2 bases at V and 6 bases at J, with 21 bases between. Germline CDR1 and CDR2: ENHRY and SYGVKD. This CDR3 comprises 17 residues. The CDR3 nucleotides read TGTGCCATCAGTGAGGGGCAGGGAAGAGACTATGGGGATACGCAGTATTTT. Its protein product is CAISEGQGRDYGDTQYF.

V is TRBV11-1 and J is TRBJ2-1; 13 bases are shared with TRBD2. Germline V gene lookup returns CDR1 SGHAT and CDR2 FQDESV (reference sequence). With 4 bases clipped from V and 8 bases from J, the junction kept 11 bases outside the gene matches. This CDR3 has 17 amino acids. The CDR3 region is CASSSPQLAGGNHEQFF. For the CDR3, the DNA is TGTGCCAGCAGCTCACCCCAACTAGCGGGGGGGAACCATGAGCAGTTCTTC. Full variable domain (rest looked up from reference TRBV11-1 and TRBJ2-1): EAEVAQSPRYKITEKSQAVAFWCDPISGHATLYWYRQILGQGPELLVQFQDESVVDDSQLPKDRFSAERLKGVDSTLKIQPAELGDSAMYLCASSSPQLAGGNHEQFFGPGTRLTVL.

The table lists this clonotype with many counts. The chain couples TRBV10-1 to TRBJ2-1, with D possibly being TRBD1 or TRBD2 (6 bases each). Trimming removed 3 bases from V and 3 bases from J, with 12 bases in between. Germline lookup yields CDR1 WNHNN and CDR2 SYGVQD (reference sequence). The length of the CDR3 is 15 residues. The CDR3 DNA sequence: TGCGCCAGCAGTGACGTGGGGGGCAGCTACAATGAGCAGTTCTTC. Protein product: CASSDVGGSYNEQFF.

The CDR3 coding sequence is TGCAGCGTTGAGTTAAGTTTGGCATATGGCTACACCTTC. As protein: CSVELSLAYGYTF. The rearrangement joins TRBV29-1 to TRBJ1-2, with D hard to call. CDR1 SQVTM and CDR2 ANQGSEA come from the germline V gene. V was trimmed by 3 bases and J by 5 bases, leaving 13 bases between them. The CDR3 length is 13 residues.

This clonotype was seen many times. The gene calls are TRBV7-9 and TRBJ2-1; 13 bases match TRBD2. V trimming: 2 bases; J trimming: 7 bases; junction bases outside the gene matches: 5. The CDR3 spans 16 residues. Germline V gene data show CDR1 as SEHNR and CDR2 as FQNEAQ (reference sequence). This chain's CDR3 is CASSLTSGGATNEQFF. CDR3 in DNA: TGTGCCAGCAGCTTAACTAGCGGGGGGGCCACTAATGAGCAGTTCTTC.

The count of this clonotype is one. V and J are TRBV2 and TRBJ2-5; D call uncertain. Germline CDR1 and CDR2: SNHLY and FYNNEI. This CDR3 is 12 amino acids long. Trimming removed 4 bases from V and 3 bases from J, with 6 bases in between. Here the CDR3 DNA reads TGTGCCAGCAGTGGCAACGAAGAGACCCAGTACTTC. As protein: CASSGNEETQYF.

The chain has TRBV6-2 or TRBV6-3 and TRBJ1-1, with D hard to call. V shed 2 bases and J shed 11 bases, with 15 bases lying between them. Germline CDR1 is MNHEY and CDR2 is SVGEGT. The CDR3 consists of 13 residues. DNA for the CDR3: TGTGCCAGCAGTTACGGACCCGGACTAGCGGCTTTCTTT. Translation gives CASSYGPGLAAFF.